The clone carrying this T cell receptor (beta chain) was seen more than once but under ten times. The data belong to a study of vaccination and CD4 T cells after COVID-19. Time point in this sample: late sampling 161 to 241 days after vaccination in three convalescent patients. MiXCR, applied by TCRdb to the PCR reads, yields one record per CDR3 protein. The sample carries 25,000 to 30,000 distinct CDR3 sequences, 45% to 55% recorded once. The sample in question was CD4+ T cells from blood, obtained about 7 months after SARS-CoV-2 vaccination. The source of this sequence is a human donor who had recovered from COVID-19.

The CDR3 loop reads CSASTGGPVKTQYF. The CDR3 DNA reads TGCAGTGCTAGTACAGGAGGGCCAGTAAAGACCCAGTACTTC. This chain uses TRBV20-1 with TRBJ2-5, with a weak D call TRBD2 (6 bases). CDR1 is DFQATT and CDR2 is SNEGSKA in the germline V gene (reference sequence). Trimming removed 3 bases from V and 6 bases from J, with 17 bases in between. There are 14 residues in the CDR3.